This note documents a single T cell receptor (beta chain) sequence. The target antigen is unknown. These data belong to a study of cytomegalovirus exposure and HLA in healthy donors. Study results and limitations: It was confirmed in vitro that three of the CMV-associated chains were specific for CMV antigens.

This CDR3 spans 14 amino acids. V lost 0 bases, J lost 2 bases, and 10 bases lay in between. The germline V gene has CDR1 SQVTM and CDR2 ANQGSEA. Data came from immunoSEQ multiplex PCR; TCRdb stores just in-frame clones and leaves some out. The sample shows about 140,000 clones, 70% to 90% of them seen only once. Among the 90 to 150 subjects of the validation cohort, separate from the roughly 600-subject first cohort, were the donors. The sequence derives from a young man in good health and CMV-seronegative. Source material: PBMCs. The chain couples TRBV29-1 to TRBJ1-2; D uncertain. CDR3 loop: CSVEEETSNYGYTF. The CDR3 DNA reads TGCAGCGTTGAAGAAGAGACAAGCAACTATGGCTACACCTTC.